This T cell receptor (beta chain) was obtained from a study of blood T cell repertoires in COVID-19. Study-level background: Collection of acute and convalescent COVID-19 samples took place in the United States, Italy and Spain.

Per germline, CDR1 SGDLS and CDR2 YYNGEE. The CDR3 contains 14 residues. Deletions cut 2 bases from V and 6 bases from J, with 11 bases between. Sequenced by immunoSEQ multiplex PCR; TCRdb stores in-frame clones only, minus some. The data show 45,000 to 55,000 clones, 70% to 90% seen once. Sequences were obtained from peripheral blood. The receptor's source is a man older than 75 with acute or convalescent COVID-19. V is TRBV9 and J is TRBJ2-2; D unresolved. CDR3: CASSVRSGAGELFF. The CDR3 region has the DNA TGTGCCAGCAGCGTCAGGTCCGGCGCCGGGGAGCTGTTTTTT.